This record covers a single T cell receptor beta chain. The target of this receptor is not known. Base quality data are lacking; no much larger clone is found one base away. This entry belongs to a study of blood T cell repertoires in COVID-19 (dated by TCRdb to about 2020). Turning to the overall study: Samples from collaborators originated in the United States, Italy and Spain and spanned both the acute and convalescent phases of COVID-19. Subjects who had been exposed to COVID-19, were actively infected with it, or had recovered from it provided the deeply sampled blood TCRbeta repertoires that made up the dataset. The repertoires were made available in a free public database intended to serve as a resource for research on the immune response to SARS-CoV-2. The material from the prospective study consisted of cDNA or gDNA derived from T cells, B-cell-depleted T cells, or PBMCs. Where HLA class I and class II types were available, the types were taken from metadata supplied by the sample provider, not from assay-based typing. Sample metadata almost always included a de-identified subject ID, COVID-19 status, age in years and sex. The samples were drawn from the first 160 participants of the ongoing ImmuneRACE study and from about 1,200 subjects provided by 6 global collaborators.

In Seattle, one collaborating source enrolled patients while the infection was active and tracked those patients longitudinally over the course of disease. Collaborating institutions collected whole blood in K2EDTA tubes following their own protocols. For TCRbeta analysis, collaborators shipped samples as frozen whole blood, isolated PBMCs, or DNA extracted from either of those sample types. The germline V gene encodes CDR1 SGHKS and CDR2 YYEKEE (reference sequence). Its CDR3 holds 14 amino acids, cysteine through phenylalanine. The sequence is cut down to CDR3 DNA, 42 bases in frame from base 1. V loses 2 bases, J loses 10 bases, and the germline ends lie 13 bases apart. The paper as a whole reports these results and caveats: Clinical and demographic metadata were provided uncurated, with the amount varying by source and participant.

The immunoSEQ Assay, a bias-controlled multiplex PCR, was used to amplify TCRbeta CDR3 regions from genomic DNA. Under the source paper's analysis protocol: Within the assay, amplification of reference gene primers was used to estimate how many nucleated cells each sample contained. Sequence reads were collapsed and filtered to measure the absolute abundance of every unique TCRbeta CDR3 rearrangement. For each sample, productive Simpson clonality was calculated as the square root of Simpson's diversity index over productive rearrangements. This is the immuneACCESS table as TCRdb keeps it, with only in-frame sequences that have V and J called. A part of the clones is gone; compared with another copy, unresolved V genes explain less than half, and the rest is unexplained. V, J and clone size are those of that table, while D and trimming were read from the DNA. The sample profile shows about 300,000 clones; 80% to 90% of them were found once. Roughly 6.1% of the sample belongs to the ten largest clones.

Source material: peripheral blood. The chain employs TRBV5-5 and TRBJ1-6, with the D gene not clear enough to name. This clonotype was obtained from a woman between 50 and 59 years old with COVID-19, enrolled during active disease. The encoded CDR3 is CASSFNQVGSPLHF. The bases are TGTGCCAGCAGCTTTAATCAGGTTGGGTCACCCCTCCACTTT. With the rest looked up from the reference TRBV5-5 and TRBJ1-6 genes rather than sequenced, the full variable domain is DAGVTQSPTHLIKTRGQQVTLRCSPISGHKSVSWYQQVLGQGPQFIFQYYEKEERGRGNFPDRFSARQFPNYSSELNVNALLLGDSALYLCASSFNQVGSPLHFGNGTRLTVT.